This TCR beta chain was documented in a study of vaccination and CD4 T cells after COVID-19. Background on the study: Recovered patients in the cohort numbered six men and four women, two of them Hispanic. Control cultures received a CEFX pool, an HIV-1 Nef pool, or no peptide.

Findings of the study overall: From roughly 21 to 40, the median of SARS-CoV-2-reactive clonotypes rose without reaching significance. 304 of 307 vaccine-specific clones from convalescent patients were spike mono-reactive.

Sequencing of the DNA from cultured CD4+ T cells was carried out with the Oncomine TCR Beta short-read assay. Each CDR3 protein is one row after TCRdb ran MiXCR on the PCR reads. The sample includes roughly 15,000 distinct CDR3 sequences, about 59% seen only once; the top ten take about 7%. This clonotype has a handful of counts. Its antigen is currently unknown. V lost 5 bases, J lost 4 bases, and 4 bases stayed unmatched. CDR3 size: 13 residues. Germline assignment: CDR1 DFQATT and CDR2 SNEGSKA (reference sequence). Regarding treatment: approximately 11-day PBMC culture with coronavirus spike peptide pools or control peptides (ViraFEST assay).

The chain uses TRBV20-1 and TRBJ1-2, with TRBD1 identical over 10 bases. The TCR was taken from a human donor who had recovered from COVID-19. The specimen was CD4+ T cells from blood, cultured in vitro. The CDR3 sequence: CSASGTGVYGYTF. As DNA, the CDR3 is TGCAGTGCTTCCGGGACAGGGGTCTATGGCTACACCTTC.